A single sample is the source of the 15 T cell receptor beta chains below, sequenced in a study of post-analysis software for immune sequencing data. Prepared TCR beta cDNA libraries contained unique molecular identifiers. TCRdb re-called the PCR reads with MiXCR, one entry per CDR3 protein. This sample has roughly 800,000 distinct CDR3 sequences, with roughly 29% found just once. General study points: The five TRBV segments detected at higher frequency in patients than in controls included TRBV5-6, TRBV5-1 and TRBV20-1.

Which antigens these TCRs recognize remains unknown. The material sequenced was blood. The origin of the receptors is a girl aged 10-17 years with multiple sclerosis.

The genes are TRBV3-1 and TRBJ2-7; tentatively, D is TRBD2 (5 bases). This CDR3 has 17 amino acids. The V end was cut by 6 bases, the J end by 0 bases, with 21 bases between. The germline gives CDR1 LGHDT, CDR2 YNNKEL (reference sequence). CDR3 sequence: CASSLLRTGISSYEQYF. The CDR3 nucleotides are TGTGCCAGCAGTCTATTAAGGACTGGCATAAGCTCCTACGAGCAGTACTTC.

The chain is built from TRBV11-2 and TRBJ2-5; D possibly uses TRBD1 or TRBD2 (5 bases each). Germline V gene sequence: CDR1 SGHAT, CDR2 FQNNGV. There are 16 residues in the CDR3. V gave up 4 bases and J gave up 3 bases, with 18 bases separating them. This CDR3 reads CASSSPGPTWEETQYF. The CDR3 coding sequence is TGTGCCAGCAGCTCACCGGGACCCACCTGGGAAGAGACCCAGTACTTC.

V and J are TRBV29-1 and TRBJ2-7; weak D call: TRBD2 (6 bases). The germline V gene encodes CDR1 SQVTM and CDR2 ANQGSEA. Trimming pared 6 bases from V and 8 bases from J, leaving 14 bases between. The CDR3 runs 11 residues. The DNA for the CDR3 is TGCAGCGTGGGGGAGGTGGGCAAGCAGTACTTC. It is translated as CSVGEVGKQYF.

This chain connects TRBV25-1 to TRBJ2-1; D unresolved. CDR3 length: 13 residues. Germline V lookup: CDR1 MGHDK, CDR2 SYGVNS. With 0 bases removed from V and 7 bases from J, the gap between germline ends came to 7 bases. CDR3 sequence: CASSEYGKNEQFF. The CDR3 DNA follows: TGTGCCAGCAGTGAATATGGGAAGAATGAGCAGTTCTTC. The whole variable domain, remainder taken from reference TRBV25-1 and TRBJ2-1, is EADIYQTPRYLVIGTGKKITLECSQTMGHDKMYWYQQDPGMELHLIHYSYGVNSTEKGDLSSESTVSRIRTEHFPLTLESARPSHTSQYLCASSEYGKNEQFFGPGTRLTVL.

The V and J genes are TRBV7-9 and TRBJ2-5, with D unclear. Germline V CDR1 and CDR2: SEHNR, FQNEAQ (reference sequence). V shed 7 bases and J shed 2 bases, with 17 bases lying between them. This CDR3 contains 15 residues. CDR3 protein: CASTLGGPRQETQYF. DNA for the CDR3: TGTGCCAGCACCCTCGGCGGCCCCCGTCAAGAGACCCAGTACTTC.

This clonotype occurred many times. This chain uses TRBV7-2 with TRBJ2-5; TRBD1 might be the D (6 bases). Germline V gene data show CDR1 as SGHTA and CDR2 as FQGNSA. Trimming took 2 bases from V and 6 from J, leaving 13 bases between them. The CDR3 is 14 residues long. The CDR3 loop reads CASSLSRGLKTQYF. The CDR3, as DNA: TGTGCCAGCAGCTTAAGCAGGGGCTTAAAGACCCAGTACTTC.

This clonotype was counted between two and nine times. The CDR3 reads CATSNNRGGNEQFF. The CDR3, as DNA: TGTGCCACCAGCAACAATAGGGGGGGCAATGAGCAGTTCTTC. The gene calls are TRBV15 and TRBJ2-1, with a weak D call TRBD2 (7 bases). The CDR3 consists of 14 residues. In germline, CDR1 is LNHNV, CDR2 YYDKDF (reference sequence). V was clipped by 4 bases and J by 6 bases, with 13 bases between them.

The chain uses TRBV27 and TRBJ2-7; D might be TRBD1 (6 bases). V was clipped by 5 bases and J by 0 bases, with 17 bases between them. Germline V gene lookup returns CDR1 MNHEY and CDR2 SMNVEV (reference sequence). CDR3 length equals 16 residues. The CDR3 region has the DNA TGTGCCAGCAGTCCCCTCCGACAGGATAGCTCCTACGAGCAGTACTTC. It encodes CASSPLRQDSSYEQYF.

CDR3 region: CSASRQGAYEQYF. The DNA for the CDR3 is TGCAGTGCTAGTAGACAGGGCGCCTACGAGCAGTACTTC. V is TRBV20-1 and J is TRBJ2-7; 7 nucleotides agree with TRBD1. Trimming took 3 bases from V and 2 from J; bases not matched to a gene: 4. Germline CDR1 and CDR2: DFQATT and SNEGSKA (reference sequence). CDR3 size: 13 residues.

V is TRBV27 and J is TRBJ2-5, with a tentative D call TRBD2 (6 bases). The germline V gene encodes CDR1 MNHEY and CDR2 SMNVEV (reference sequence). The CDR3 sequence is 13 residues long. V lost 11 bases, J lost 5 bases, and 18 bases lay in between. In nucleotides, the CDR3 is TGTGCCCCCCGAACGGGAGTCCTGGAGACCCAGTACTTC. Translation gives CAPRTGVLETQYF.

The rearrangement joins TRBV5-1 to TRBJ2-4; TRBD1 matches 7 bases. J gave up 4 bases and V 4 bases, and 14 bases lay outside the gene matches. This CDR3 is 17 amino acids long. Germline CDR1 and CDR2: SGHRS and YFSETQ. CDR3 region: CASSEDRLTLRKNIQYF. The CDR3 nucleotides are TGCGCCAGCAGCGAGGACAGGTTGACCTTAAGGAAAAACATTCAGTACTTC.

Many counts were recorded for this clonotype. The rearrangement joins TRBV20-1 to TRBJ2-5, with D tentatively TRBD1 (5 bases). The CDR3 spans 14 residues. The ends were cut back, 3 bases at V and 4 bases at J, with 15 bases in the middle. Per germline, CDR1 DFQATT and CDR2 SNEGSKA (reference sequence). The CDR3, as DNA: TGCAGTGCTAGTTACGGCAGGGCACGAGAGACCCAGTACTTC. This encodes CSASYGRARETQYF.

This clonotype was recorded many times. The CDR3 region is CASSPTAVWNTEAFF. The CDR3 coding sequence is TGTGCCAGCAGCCCCACGGCGGTTTGGAACACTGAAGCTTTCTTT. The chain couples TRBV5-6 to TRBJ1-1; D ambiguous. Looked up from germline, CDR1 is SGHDT and CDR2 is YYEEEE. V lost 4 bases, J lost 1 base, and 14 bases lay in between. The CDR3 is 15 residues long.

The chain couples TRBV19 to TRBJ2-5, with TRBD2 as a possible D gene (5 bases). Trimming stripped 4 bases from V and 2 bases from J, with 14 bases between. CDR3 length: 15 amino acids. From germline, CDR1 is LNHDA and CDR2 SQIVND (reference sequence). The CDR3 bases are TGTGCCAGTAGTACCTTCCGAGCGGAGCAAGAGACCCAGTACTTC. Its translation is CASSTFRAEQETQYF.

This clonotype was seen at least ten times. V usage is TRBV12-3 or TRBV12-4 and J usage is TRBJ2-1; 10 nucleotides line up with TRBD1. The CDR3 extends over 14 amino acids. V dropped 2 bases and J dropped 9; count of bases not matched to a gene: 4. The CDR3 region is CASSLRDRGGEQFF. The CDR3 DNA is TGTGCCAGCAGTTTACGGGACAGGGGCGGTGAGCAGTTCTTC.